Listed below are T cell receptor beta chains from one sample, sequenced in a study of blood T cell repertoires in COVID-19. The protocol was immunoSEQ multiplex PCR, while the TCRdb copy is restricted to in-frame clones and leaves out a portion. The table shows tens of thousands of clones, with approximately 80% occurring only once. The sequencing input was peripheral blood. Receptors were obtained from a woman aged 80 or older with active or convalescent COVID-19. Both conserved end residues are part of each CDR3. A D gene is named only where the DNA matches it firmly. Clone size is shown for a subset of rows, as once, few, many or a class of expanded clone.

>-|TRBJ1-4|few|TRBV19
CASSTETGLANEKLFF
TGTGCCAGTAGTACCGAGACAGGTTTGGCTAATGAAAAACTGTTTTTT
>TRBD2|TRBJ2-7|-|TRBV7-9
CASSWGLAGAEQYF
TGTGCCAGCAGCTGGGGACTAGCGGGAGCCGAGCAGTACTTC
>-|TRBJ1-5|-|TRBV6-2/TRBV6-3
CASSYSMRYDSQINSNQPQHF
TGTGCCAGCAGTTACTCGATGCGTTACGACAGCCAGATTAATAGCAATCAGCCCCAGCATTTT
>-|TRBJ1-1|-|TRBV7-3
CASSSSPNTEAFF
TGTGCCAGCAGCTCGAGTCCGAACACTGAAGCTTTCTTT
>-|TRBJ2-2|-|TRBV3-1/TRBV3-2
CARRAAGPNTGELFF
TGTGCCAGGAGGGCGGCAGGCCCTAACACCGGGGAGCTGTTTTTT
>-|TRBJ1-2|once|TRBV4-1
CASSQERFPGGYGYTF
TGCGCCAGCAGCCAAGAACGGTTCCCGGGGGGCTATGGCTACACCTTC
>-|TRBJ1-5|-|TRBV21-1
CASSKEEGAGTGNQPQHF
TGTGCCAGCAGCAAAGAAGAAGGGGCCGGGACAGGGAATCAGCCCCAGCATTTT
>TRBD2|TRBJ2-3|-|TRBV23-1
CASAGAIITDTQYF
TGCGCCAGCGCGGGAGCCATCATCACAGATACGCAGTATTTT
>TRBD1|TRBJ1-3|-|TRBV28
CASSLLPGQGAGNTIYF
TGTGCCAGCAGTTTATTGCCGGGACAGGGTGCTGGAAACACCATATATTTT
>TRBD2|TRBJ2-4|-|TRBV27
CARLGVAGVWGNIQYF
TGTGCCAGACTAGGGGTAGCGGGAGTTTGGGGAAACATTCAGTACTTC
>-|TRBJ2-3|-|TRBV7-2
CASSLASGRGRTRTDTQYF
TGTGCCAGCAGCTTAGCGTCGGGGCGGGGCCGGACCCGCACAGATACGCAGTATTTT
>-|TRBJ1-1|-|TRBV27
CASSLQAGLGLRAFF
TGTGCCAGCAGTTTACAGGCAGGGTTGGGTCTTCGAGCTTTCTTT
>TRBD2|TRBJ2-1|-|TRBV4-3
CASRQTSGNLNEQFF
TGCGCCAGCAGACAGACTAGCGGGAATCTCAATGAGCAGTTCTTC
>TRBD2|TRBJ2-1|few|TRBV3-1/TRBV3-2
CASSHLPGTSGSYNEQFF
TGTGCCAGCAGCCACCTCCCGGGGACTAGCGGGTCATACAATGAGCAGTTCTTC
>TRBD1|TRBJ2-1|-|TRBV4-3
CASSLLFLGTGDNEQFF
TGCGCCAGCAGCCTTCTCTTTTTGGGGACAGGGGACAATGAGCAGTTCTTC
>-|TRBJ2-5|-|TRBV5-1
CASSLEPERETQYF
TGCGCCAGCAGCTTGGAGCCGGAGAGGGAGACCCAGTACTTC
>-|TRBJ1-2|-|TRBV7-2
CASSPAGTPPNYGYTF
TGTGCCAGCAGCCCCGCTGGGACACCACCTAACTATGGCTACACCTTC
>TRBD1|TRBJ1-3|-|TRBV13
CASSTRQGSSGNTIYF
TGTGCCAGCAGCACTAGACAGGGGAGCTCTGGAAACACCATATATTTT
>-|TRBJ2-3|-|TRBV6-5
CASSPYYTDTQYF
TGTGCCAGCAGCCCCTACTACACAGATACGCAGTATTTT
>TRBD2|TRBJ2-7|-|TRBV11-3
CASSSRTSGSLEQYF
TGTGCCAGCAGCTCCCGGACTAGCGGGAGCCTGGAGCAGTACTTC
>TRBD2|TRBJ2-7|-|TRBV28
CASSVLAGGPFGEQYF
TGTGCCAGCAGTGTACTAGCGGGGGGGCCTTTCGGCGAGCAGTACTTC
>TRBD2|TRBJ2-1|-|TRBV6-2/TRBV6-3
CASSRPTSLSSYNEQFF
TGTGCCAGCAGTCGCCCGACTAGCTTGAGCTCCTACAATGAGCAGTTCTTC
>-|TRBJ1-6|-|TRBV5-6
CASSLVPGGNSPLHF
TGTGCCAGCAGCTTGGTTCCAGGCGGGAATTCACCCCTCCACTTT
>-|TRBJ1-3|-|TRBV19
CASSISAAGGENTIYF
TGTGCCAGTAGTATCTCGGCAGCGGGAGGTGAAAACACCATATATTTT
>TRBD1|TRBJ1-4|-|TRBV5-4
CASSYGQGAEEKLFF
TGTGCCAGCAGCTACGGACAGGGGGCGGAAGAAAAACTGTTTTTT
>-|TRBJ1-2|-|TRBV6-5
CASSYSGVGGYTF
TGTGCCAGCAGTTACTCCGGGGTAGGAGGCTACACCTTC
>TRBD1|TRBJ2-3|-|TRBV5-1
CASSPGTGVGTDTQYF
TGCGCCAGCAGCCCTGGGACAGGGGTAGGCACAGATACGCAGTATTTT
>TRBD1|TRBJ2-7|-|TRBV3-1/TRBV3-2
CASTNGDRGNEQYF
TGTGCCAGCACCAACGGGGACAGGGGCAACGAGCAGTACTTC
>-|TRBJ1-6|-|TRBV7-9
CASSLGSSLHF
TGTGCCAGCAGCTTAGGTTCGTCCCTCCACTTT
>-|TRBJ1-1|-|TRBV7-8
CASSLLMNTEAFF
TGTGCCAGCAGCCTATTAATGAACACTGAAGCTTTCTTT
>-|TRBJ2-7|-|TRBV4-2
CASSQGQEQPYEQYF
TGTGCCAGCAGCCAAGGGCAGGAACAACCCTACGAGCAGTACTTC
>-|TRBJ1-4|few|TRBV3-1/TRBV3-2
CASSYGQSEKLFF
TGTGCCAGCAGCTATGGACAGTCTGAAAAACTGTTTTTT
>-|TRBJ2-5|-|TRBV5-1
CASSSTTGTQETQYF
TGCGCCAGCAGCTCTACGACTGGTACACAAGAGACCCAGTACTTC
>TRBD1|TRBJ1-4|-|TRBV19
CASSIPGQGFGKLFF
TGTGCCAGTAGTATACCGGGACAGGGCTTCGGGAAACTGTTTTTT
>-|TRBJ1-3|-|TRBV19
CASTPTLSGNTIYF
TGTGCCAGTACTCCGACACTTTCTGGAAACACCATATATTTT
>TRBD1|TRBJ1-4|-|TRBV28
CASSPRGANEKLFF
TGTGCCAGCAGTCCCAGGGGGGCGAATGAAAAACTGTTTTTT
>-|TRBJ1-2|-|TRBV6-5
CASSYSGAGGYTF
TGTGCCAGCAGTTACTCGGGGGCTGGAGGCTACACCTTC
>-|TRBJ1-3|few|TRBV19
CASRRSSGNTIYF
TGTGCCAGTAGGCGTAGCTCTGGAAACACCATATATTTT
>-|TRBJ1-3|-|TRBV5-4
CASSLDSDPGNTIYF
TGTGCCAGCAGCTTGGACAGTGACCCTGGAAACACCATATATTTT
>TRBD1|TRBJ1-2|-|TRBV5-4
CASSPDRAPYGYTF
TGTGCCAGCAGCCCAGACAGGGCACCCTATGGCTACACCTTC
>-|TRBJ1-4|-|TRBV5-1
CASSWRGSTNEKLFF
TGCGCCAGCAGCTGGAGGGGTTCGACTAATGAAAAACTGTTTTTT
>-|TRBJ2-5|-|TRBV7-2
CASSLAQGVGETQYF
TGTGCCAGCAGCTTGGCTCAGGGCGTAGGAGAGACCCAGTACTTC
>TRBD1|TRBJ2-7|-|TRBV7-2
CASSSTRFQGAHEQYF
TGTGCCAGCAGCTCTACACGCTTCCAGGGGGCCCACGAGCAGTACTTC
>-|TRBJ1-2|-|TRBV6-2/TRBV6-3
CASSALGAGYTF
TGTGCCAGCAGTGCTTTAGGGGCCGGCTACACCTTC
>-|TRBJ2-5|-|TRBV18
CASSAGTQYQETQYF
TGTGCCAGCTCAGCCGGGACACAGTACCAAGAGACCCAGTACTTC
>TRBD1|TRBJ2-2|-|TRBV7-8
CASIQGWGGELFF
TGTGCCAGCATACAGGGGTGGGGCGGGGAGCTGTTTTTT
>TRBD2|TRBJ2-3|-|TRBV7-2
CASSKTSGSFPDTQYF
TGTGCCAGCAGCAAAACTAGCGGGAGTTTCCCAGATACGCAGTATTTT
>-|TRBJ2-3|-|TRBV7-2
CASSLGSPVRTDTQYF
TGTGCCAGCAGCTTAGGGTCCCCAGTCCGCACAGATACGCAGTATTTT
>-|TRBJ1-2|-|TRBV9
CASSAREVGRGYTF
TGTGCCAGCAGCGCCCGAGAGGTGGGTCGCGGCTACACCTTC
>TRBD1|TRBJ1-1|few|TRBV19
CASSPNRGGSNTEAFF
TGTGCCAGTAGTCCCAACAGGGGGGGGAGTAACACTGAAGCTTTCTTT
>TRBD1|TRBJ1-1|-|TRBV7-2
CASSPGAGGTEAFF
TGTGCCAGCAGTCCAGGGGCAGGGGGCACTGAAGCTTTCTTT
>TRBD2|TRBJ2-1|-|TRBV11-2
CASSPGTSPGNEQFF
TGTGCCAGCAGCCCCGGGACTAGCCCTGGCAATGAGCAGTTCTTC
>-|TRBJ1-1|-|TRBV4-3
CASSQAMNTEAFF
TGCGCCAGCAGCCAAGCCATGAACACTGAAGCTTTCTTT
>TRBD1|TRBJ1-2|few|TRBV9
CASRSGTGGAYGYTF
TGTGCCAGCAGAAGCGGGACAGGGGGCGCCTATGGCTACACCTTC
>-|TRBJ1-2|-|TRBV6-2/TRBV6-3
CASSYSDTTNYGYTF
TGTGCCAGCAGTTACTCCGACACCACTAACTATGGCTACACCTTC
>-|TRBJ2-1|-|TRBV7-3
CASSPSLADEQFF
TGTGCCAGCAGCCCATCGTTGGCCGATGAGCAGTTCTTC
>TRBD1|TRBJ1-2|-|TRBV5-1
CASSPTGATLYGYTF
TGCGCCAGCAGCCCGACAGGGGCCACCTTATACGGCTACACCTTC
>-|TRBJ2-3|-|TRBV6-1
CASREGHPSDTQYF
TGTGCCAGCAGAGAAGGACATCCTTCGGATACGCAGTATTTT
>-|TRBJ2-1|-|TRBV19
CASSIGGGGATYNEQFF
TGTGCCAGTAGTATCGGTGGTGGGGGGGCGACCTACAATGAGCAGTTCTTC
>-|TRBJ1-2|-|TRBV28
CASSPTEFYGYTF
TGTGCCAGCAGTCCCACAGAATTCTATGGCTACACCTTC